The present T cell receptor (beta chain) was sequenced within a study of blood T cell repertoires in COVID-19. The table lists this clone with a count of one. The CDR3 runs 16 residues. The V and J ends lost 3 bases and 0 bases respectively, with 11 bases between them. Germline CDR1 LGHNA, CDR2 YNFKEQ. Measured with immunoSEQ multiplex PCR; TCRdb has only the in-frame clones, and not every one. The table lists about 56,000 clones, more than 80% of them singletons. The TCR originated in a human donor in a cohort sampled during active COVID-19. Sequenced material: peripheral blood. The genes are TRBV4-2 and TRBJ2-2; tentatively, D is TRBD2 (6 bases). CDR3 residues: CASSQSGGANTGELFF. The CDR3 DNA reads TGTGCCAGCAGCCAGAGTGGCGGGGCGAACACCGGGGAGCTGTTTTTT.